Following are 30 T cell receptor beta chains from one sample sequenced in a study of blood T cell repertoires in COVID-19. Repertoires were generated with immunoSEQ multiplex PCR, while TCRdb's copy carries only in-frame clones and drops some. The data contain about 190,000 clones, 75% to 80% of them singletons. The specimen was peripheral blood. The receptors originated from a woman in her 70s with acute or convalescent COVID-19.

This clone has a single count. The rearrangement joins TRBV2 to TRBJ2-7, with TRBD2 identical over 9 bases. CDR1 is SNHLY, CDR2 FYNNEI, per germline. CDR3 length equals 14 residues. V lost 6 bases and J lost 5; bases outside the gene matches: 8. Written as DNA, the CDR3 is TGTGCCAGCAGAGGAGGACTAGCGTCCGACGAGCAGTACTTC. Translation: CASRGGLASDEQYF.

This clone has more than one count but fewer than ten. The chain couples TRBV2 to TRBJ1-5; D uncertain. Trimming removed 4 bases at V and 6 bases at J, with 16 bases between. Germline CDR1 and CDR2: SNHLY and FYNNEI. This CDR3 has 15 amino acids. The DNA of the CDR3 is TGTGCCAGCAGTGGGGGAGGGAGGATCGGTCAGCCCCAGCATTTT. This translates into CASSGGGRIGQPQHF.

The rearrangement uses TRBV5-1 and TRBJ1-1; TRBD1 matches at 9 bases. The CDR3 is made up of 14 amino acids. Germline V gene sequence: CDR1 SGHRS, CDR2 YFSETQ. Losses at the gene ends were 2 bases for V and 5 bases for J; bases not matched to a gene: 4. The DNA of the CDR3 is TGCGCCAGCAGCTTACAGGGGGCCGGGACTGAAGCTTTCTTT. Protein: CASSLQGAGTEAFF.

This clone was detected once. V is TRBV9 and J is TRBJ2-7; 12 nucleotides match TRBD1. This CDR3 comprises 15 residues. Per germline, CDR1 SGDLS and CDR2 YYNGEE. The trim removed 3 bases at V and 5 bases at J, leaving 6 bases unmatched. CDR3 region: CASSGDRGLRNEQYF. DNA of the CDR3: TGTGCCAGCAGCGGGGACAGGGGGCTGAGGAACGAGCAGTACTTC.

The gene calls are TRBV30 and TRBJ2-5, with 14 bases fitting TRBD2. Germline V gene sequence: CDR1 GTSNPN, CDR2 SVGIG (reference sequence). This CDR3 has 16 residues. Germline trimming cut 3 bases from V and 5 bases from J; bases unmatched to any gene: 8. CDR3: CAWRKGTSGSFETQYF. CDR3 in DNA: TGTGCCTGGAGGAAGGGGACTAGCGGGAGTTTTGAGACCCAGTACTTC. Drawing the rest from reference TRBV30 and TRBJ2-5, the complete variable domain is SQTIHQWPATLVQPVGSPLSLECTVEGTSNPNLYWYRQAAGRGLQLLFYSVGIGQISSEVPQNLSASRPQDRQFILSSKKLLLSDSGFYLCAWRKGTSGSFETQYFGPGTRLLVL.

This chain joins TRBV28 and TRBJ1-2; no reliable D call. V lost 4 bases to trimming and J lost 6 bases, with 18 bases between them. This CDR3 comprises 15 residues. CDR1 is MDHEN, CDR2 SYDVKM, per germline. CDR3 DNA: TGTGCCAGCAGTTCGGCGGGTTTTAGGGAGGATGGCTACACCTTC. Its translation: CASSSAGFREDGYTF.

The gene calls are TRBV19 and TRBJ1-1; D is unresolved. The CDR3 has 15 residues. The germline CDR1 and CDR2 sequences are LNHDA and SQIVND (reference sequence). Trimming took 3 bases from V and 4 from J, leaving 15 bases between them. This CDR3 is CASSMPYGPGTEAFF. The CDR3 DNA reads as TGTGCCAGTAGTATGCCCTATGGCCCGGGCACTGAAGCTTTCTTT.

J is TRBJ1-1 and V is TRBV7-9, with no clear D. This CDR3 region has 10 residues. V lost 11 bases and J lost 5, with 9 bases in between. Germline V gives CDR1 SEHNR, CDR2 FQNEAQ (reference sequence). The CDR3 DNA is TGTGCCTCGGCGGGGACTGAAGCTTTCTTT. Encoded protein: CASAGTEAFF.

The V and J genes are TRBV30 and TRBJ1-1, with 7 bases lining up with TRBD1. Germline CDR1 and CDR2: GTSNPN and SVGIG (reference sequence). With V trimmed by 8 bases and J by 4 bases, 7 bases remained unmatched. The CDR3 has 12 residues. The chain's CDR3 is CAQTGRGTEAFF. For the CDR3, the DNA is TGTGCCCAGACAGGGAGAGGCACTGAAGCTTTCTTT.

The rearrangement uses TRBV18 and TRBJ2-7; 8 positions match TRBD2. J was trimmed by 2 bases and V by 4 bases; bases with no gene match: 7. Germline loops: CDR1 KGHSH, CDR2 LQKENI. The CDR3 is 15 amino acids. Here the CDR3 DNA reads TGTGCCAGCTCACAAGCGGACGGGGGGGCCTACGAGCAGTACTTC. Amino acids: CASSQADGGAYEQYF.

V gene TRBV30 combines with J gene TRBJ1-1, with a possible D match to TRBD1 (5 bases). V lost 2 bases and J lost 4, with 20 bases in between. Germline assignment: CDR1 GTSNPN and CDR2 SVGIG (reference sequence). The CDR3 runs 16 residues. The CDR3 DNA reads as TGTGCCTGGAGTTATCTGGGGGGTCCCCTGGGCACTGAAGCTTTCTTT. Protein product: CAWSYLGGPLGTEAFF.

The chain recombines TRBV12-5 with TRBJ1-4, with D tentatively TRBD1 (5 bases). CDR1 and CDR2 from the germline V gene are LGHNT and FRNRAP. This CDR3 has 18 residues. Trimming removed 2 bases from V and 11 bases from J, with 27 bases in between. CDR3 sequence (DNA): TGTGCTAGTGGTTTGCTCAACCTGCATTTGATGACAGTGTGTAAACTGTTTTTT. Its translation: CASGLLNLHLMTVCKLFF.

This clone appeared a few times. The rearrangement joins TRBV11-2 to TRBJ2-7; possible D gene TRBD1, 6 bases. Trimming left V 5 bases short and J 7 bases short, with 15 bases between. Germline V gene sequence: CDR1 SGHAT, CDR2 FQNNGV. The CDR3 length is 13 residues. CDR3 DNA: TGTGCCAGCAGCGCGCCCGGGACATTAGAGCAGTACTTC. Protein sequence: CASSAPGTLEQYF.

This sequence joins TRBV5-6 and TRBJ1-2; 7 bases agree with TRBD1. The CDR3 totals 13 residues. The germline CDR1 and CDR2 sequences are SGHDT and YYEEEE. The trim removed 4 bases at V and 8 bases at J, leaving 8 bases unmatched. Here the CDR3 DNA reads TGTGCCAGCAGCCCAGACAGGGCTGAGGGCTACACCTTC. The encoded protein is CASSPDRAEGYTF.

This clone was observed a handful of times. This chain links TRBV19 with TRBJ1-2; 7 bases agree with TRBD1. The CDR3 loop spans 15 amino acids. Germline CDR1 reads LNHDA; CDR2 reads SQIVND (reference sequence). Trimming cost V 0 bases and J 6 bases; bases outside gene matches: 7. The DNA for the CDR3 is TGTGCCAGTAGTATAGACCCGACAGGGATCAATGGCTACACCTTC. Its protein product is CASSIDPTGINGYTF.

DNA of the CDR3: TGTGCCAGCAGCTTATATGCAGTTGACTATGGCTACACCTTC. This translates into CASSLYAVDYGYTF. The V call is TRBV13, the J call TRBJ1-2; no clear D. V was cut by 2 bases and J by 3 bases, with 10 bases left in between. The CDR3 consists of 14 residues. In germline, CDR1 is PRHDT, CDR2 FYEKMQ (reference sequence).

The chain is built from TRBV5-1 and TRBJ2-7; 10 nucleotides match TRBD1. The CDR3 length is 13 residues. The germline V gene has CDR1 SGHRS and CDR2 YFSETQ. J gave up 7 bases and V 3 bases, and 4 bases lay outside the gene matches. CDR3 bases: TGCGCCAGCAGCTATGGGACAGGGGTTGAGCAGTACTTC. Translated, it gives CASSYGTGVEQYF.

The V and J genes are TRBV11-1 and TRBJ1-5; the D gene is possibly TRBD1 (6 bases). Trimming removed 5 bases at V and 9 bases at J, with 17 bases between. Germline V lookup: CDR1 SGHAT, CDR2 FQDESV (reference sequence). There are 14 residues in the CDR3. CDR3 DNA: TGTGCCAGCAGCCTAAACAGGGAATCAGGGCCCCAGCATTTT. This sequence encodes CASSLNRESGPQHF.

The rearrangement uses TRBV11-3 and TRBJ2-3; 7 bases are shared with TRBD1. J lost 3 bases, V lost 4 bases, and 10 bases had no gene match. Germline V CDR1 and CDR2: SGHNT, YENEEA. The CDR3 is made up of 16 amino acids. The CDR3 DNA reads TGTGCCAGCAGCTCGGAGACAGGGCTTCGGACAGATACGCAGTATTTT. Protein sequence: CASSSETGLRTDTQYF.

The gene calls are TRBV7-2 and TRBJ2-2; 8 nucleotides agree with TRBD1. Trimming cost V 1 base and J 5 bases; bases outside gene matches: 6. The CDR3 is 16 amino acids. Germline V gene sequence: CDR1 SGHTA, CDR2 FQGNSA. The CDR3 protein is CASSLGPQGATGELFF. As DNA, the CDR3 is TGTGCCAGCAGCTTAGGCCCGCAGGGGGCGACCGGGGAGCTGTTTTTT.

The chain joins TRBV10-3 to TRBJ2-7; D is possibly TRBD1 (6 bases). Germline V CDR1 and CDR2: ENHRY, SYGVKD. With 8 bases removed from V and 6 bases from J, the gap between germline ends came to 14 bases. The CDR3 covers 12 residues. For the CDR3, the DNA is TGTGCCATCGGAGACGACAGGCGCGAGCAGTACTTC. Its translation is CAIGDDRREQYF.

This clone was detected once. V and J are TRBV27 and TRBJ2-3, with D unresolved. CDR3 size: 15 residues. Trimming took off 3 bases at V and 2 bases at J, with 12 bases between the two ends. CDR1 is MNHEY, CDR2 SMNVEV, per germline (reference sequence). The CDR3 sequence is CASSFSRSYTDTQYF. The CDR3 DNA reads TGTGCCAGCAGTTTCTCTCGGAGCTACACAGATACGCAGTATTTT.

This chain uses TRBV10-2 with TRBJ2-3; 11 bases match TRBD1. This CDR3 comprises 18 residues. CDR1 and CDR2 (germline): WSHSY, SAAADI. With V trimmed by 5 bases and J by 4 bases, 14 bases remained unmatched. The CDR3 DNA is TGCGCCAGCAGTCCACGTCCCGGGACAGGGGGGTACCCAGATACGCAGTATTTT. Translated, it gives CASSPRPGTGGYPDTQYF.

The V gene is TRBV4-1, the J gene TRBJ1-1, with unresolved D. Trimming stripped 3 bases from V and 5 bases from J, with 10 bases between. Germline assignment: CDR1 MGHRA and CDR2 YSYEKL. This CDR3 comprises 13 residues. This CDR3 reads CASSQRELTEAFF. The CDR3 coding sequence is TGCGCCAGCAGCCAGAGGGAGTTAACTGAAGCTTTCTTT.

The V gene is TRBV3-1 (or the pseudogene TRBV3-2), the J gene TRBJ2-7; the D gene is possibly TRBD2 (6 bases). The CDR3 has 15 amino acids. V lost 2 bases to trimming and J lost 3 bases, with 14 bases between them. Germline CDR1 and CDR2: LGHDT and YNNKEL (reference sequence). CDR3 in amino acids: CASSQTVSGYYEQYF. CDR3 DNA sequence: TGTGCCAGCAGCCAAACAGTTAGCGGCTACTACGAGCAGTACTTC.

This clone was picked up one time. The V call is TRBV5-1, the J call TRBJ2-5; D remains ambiguous. Trimming stripped 6 bases from V and 1 base from J, with 10 bases between. From germline, CDR1 is SGHRS and CDR2 YFSETQ. The CDR3 runs 13 residues. The DNA for the CDR3 is TGCGCCAGCACCTATGGGCCCCAAGAGACCCAGTACTTC. Translation: CASTYGPQETQYF.

The chain combines TRBV19 with TRBJ1-3; no clear D gene. Trimming removed 3 bases from V and 0 bases from J, with 12 bases in between. This CDR3 contains 16 residues. Germline-derived CDR1 and CDR2 are LNHDA and SQIVND (reference sequence). The CDR3 is CASSMVQASSGNTIYF. The CDR3 region has the DNA TGTGCCAGTAGTATGGTGCAGGCCAGCTCTGGAAACACCATATATTTT.

The chain uses TRBV19 and TRBJ1-6; no reliable D call. Trimming left V 3 bases short and J 10 bases short, with 19 bases between. The CDR3 runs 16 residues. Germline CDR1 is LNHDA and CDR2 is SQIVND (reference sequence). The CDR3 here is CASSILAGSRGSPLHF. The CDR3 DNA sequence: TGTGCCAGTAGTATCCTAGCGGGTTCCCGTGGATCACCCCTCCACTTT.

This clone was counted between two and nine times. Here the CDR3 DNA reads TGTGCCAGCAGCGTAGAGGGGGGGCTGTTTTCACCCCTCCACTTT. It translates to CASSVEGGLFSPLHF. This chain connects TRBV9 to TRBJ1-6, with D possibly being TRBD1 (6 bases). The CDR3 length is 15 residues. V was cut by 0 bases and J by 9 bases, with 13 bases left in between. Per germline, CDR1 SGDLS and CDR2 YYNGEE.

V usage is TRBV5-1 and J usage is TRBJ1-2; D possibly corresponds to TRBD1 (6 bases). Germline lookup yields CDR1 SGHRS and CDR2 YFSETQ. Trimming removed 0 bases at V and 8 bases at J, with 11 bases between. This CDR3 is built from 13 residues. Here the CDR3 DNA reads TGCGCCAGCAGCTTGGTCCTACAGGGCGGCTACACCTTC. Translation gives CASSLVLQGGYTF.